The 8 T cell receptor beta chains reported below all come from one sample, sequenced in a study of read filtering for tumor transcriptome and immune sequencing. This library used roughly 430 ng RNA and molecular barcoded adaptors spanning alpha/delta and beta/gamma chains. TCRdb reprocessed the reads with MiXCR, giving one entry per CDR3 protein. The sample lists tens of thousands of distinct CDR3 sequences; approximately 12% were seen once. The material sequenced was a population of CD138-negative cells sorted from bone marrow. The source of these receptors is a donor aged 40 or over with multiple myeloma.

This clonotype was detected a few times. The rearrangement joins TRBV15 to TRBJ2-7, with a tentative D call TRBD2 (6 bases). This CDR3 has 15 amino acids. Trimming removed 4 bases at V and 1 base at J, with 14 bases between. Germline-derived CDR1 and CDR2 are LNHNV and YYDKDF (reference sequence). The CDR3 DNA sequence: TGTGCCACCAGCACCGGGGACTTCACTTCCTACGAGCAGTACTTC. This gives the protein CATSTGDFTSYEQYF.

This clonotype was counted at least ten times. The chain carries TRBV7-2 and TRBJ2-4, with D perhaps being TRBD1 or TRBD2 (5 bases each). Trimming took off 5 bases at V and 5 bases at J, with 16 bases between the two ends. Germline CDR1 reads SGHTA; CDR2 reads FQGNSA. This CDR3 spans 15 amino acids. CDR3 nucleotide sequence: TGTGCCAGCAGCAGGTGGTTGGGGGATCAAAACATTCAGTACTTC. Protein: CASSRWLGDQNIQYF. Complete variable domain (other parts from reference TRBV7-2 and TRBJ2-4): GAGVSQSPSNKVTEKGKDVELRCDPISGHTALYWYRQSLGQGLEFLIYFQGNSAPDKSGLPSDRFSAERTGGSVSTLTIQRTQQEDSAVYLCASSRWLGDQNIQYFGAGTRLSVL.

This clonotype was seen many times. The chain carries TRBV19 and TRBJ1-5, with 10 bases aligning to TRBD1. The germline CDR1 and CDR2 sequences are LNHDA and SQIVND (reference sequence). The trim removed 5 bases at V and 6 bases at J, leaving 7 bases unmatched. The length of the CDR3 is 15 residues. CDR3 amino acids: CASSQTGGSGQPQHF. The CDR3 bases are TGTGCCAGTAGTCAGACAGGGGGCTCAGGTCAGCCCCAGCATTTT. Drawing the rest from reference TRBV19 and TRBJ1-5, the complete variable domain is DGGITQSPKYLFRKEGQNVTLSCEQNLNHDAMYWYRQDPGQGLRLIYYSQIVNDFQKGDIAEGYSVSREKKESFPLTVTSAQKNPTAFYLCASSQTGGSGQPQHFGDGTRLSIL.

This clonotype was counted a few times. At one boundary the junction diverges from the germline segment, which might be a read error. The V call is TRBV5-4, the J call TRBJ1-6, with 10 bases lining up with TRBD1. CDR3 length: 14 amino acids. Germline loops: CDR1 SGHNT, CDR2 YYREEE (reference sequence). The CDR3 loop is CASSLGQGDSPLHF. CDR3 bases: TGTGCCAGCAGCCTCGGACAGGGGGATTCACCCCTCCACTTC.

There are many counts of this clonotype. The rearrangement uses TRBV5-1 and TRBJ2-3, with D possibly TRBD2 on 5 matching bases. V was trimmed by 4 bases and J by 0 bases, leaving 15 bases between them. This CDR3 has 16 amino acids. Germline V CDR1 and CDR2: SGHRS, YFSETQ. CDR3 residues: CASSRGGATSTDTQYF. The CDR3 nucleotides read TGCGCCAGCAGCCGCGGAGGAGCGACTAGCACAGATACGCAGTATTTT.

This clonotype appeared many times. V usage is TRBV29-1 and J usage is TRBJ2-1, with D hard to call. CDR3 length equals 11 residues. Germline lookup yields CDR1 SQVTM and CDR2 ANQGSEA. V shed 1 base and J shed 9 bases, with 7 bases lying between them. This chain's CDR3 is CSVEAVFEQFF. CDR3 sequence (DNA): TGCAGCGTTGAAGCCGTCTTTGAGCAGTTCTTC.

This clonotype showed up many times. This sequence joins TRBV20-1 and TRBJ1-1; 9 positions agree with TRBD1. Germline V CDR1 and CDR2: DFQATT, SNEGSKA (reference sequence). With V trimmed by 2 bases and J by 5 bases, 3 bases remained unmatched. The CDR3 is made up of 13 amino acids. The CDR3: CSARRDRATEAFF. DNA for the CDR3: TGCAGTGCTAGACGGGACAGGGCGACTGAAGCTTTCTTT.

This clonotype was detected many times. The chain links TRBV2 to TRBJ2-5; D is unclear. Trimming shortened V by 10 bases and J by 7 bases, and 10 bases separated the two germline ends. Looked up from germline, CDR1 is SNHLY and CDR2 is FYNNEI. CDR3 size: 10 residues. CDR3 protein: CAIRTWTQYF. The CDR3 bases are TGTGCCATCAGGACCTGGACCCAGTACTTC.